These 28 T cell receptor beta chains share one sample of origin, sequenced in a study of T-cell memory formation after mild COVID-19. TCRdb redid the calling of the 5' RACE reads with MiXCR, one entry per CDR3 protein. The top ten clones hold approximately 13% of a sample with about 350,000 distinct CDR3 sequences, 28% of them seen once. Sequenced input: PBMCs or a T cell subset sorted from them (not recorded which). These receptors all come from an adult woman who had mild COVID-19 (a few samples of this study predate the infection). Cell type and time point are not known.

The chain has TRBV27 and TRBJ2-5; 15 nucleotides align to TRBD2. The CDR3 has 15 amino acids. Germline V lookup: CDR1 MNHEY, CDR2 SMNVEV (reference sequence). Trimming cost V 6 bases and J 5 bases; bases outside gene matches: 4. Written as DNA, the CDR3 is TGTGCCAGCAGCCGGACTAGCGGGGGGGTGGAGACCCAGTACTTC. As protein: CASSRTSGGVETQYF.

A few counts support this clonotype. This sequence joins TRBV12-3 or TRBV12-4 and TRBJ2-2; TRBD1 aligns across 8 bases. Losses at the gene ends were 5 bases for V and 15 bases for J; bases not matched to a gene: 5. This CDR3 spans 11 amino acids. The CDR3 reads CASSERTGMFF. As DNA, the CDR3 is TGTGCCAGCAGTGAAAGGACAGGGATGTTTTTT.

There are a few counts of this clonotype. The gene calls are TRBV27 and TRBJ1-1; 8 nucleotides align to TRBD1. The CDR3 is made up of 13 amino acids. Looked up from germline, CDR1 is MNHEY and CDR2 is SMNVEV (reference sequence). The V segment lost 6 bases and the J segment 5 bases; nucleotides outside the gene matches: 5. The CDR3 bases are TGTGCCAGCAGGCGGGACAGGCTAACTGAAGCTTTCTTT. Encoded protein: CASRRDRLTEAFF.

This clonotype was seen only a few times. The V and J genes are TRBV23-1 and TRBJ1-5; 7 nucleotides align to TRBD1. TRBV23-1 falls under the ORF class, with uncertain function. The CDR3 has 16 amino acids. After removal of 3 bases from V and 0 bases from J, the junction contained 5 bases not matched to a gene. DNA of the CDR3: TGCGCCAGCAGTCATAGGGACAGAAGTAGCAATCAGCCCCAGCATTTT. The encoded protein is CASSHRDRSSNQPQHF.

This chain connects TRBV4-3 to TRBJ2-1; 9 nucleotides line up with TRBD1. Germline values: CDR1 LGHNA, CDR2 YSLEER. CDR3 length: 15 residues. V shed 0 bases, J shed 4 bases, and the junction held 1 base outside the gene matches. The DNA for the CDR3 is TGCGCCAGCAGCCAAGAAGGGACAGGGTACAATGAGCAGTTCTTC. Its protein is CASSQEGTGYNEQFF.

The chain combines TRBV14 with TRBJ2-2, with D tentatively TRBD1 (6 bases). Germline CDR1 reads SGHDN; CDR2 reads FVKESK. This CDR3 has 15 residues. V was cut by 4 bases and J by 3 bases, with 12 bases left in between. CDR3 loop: CASSLGQYYTGELFF. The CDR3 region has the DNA TGTGCCAGCAGCCTTGGACAGTATTACACCGGGGAGCTGTTTTTT.

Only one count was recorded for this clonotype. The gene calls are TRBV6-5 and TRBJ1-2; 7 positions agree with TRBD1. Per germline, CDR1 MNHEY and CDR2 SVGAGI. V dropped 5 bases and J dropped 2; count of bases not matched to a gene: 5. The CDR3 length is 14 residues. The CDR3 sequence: CASSPLQGNYGYTF. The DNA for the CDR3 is TGTGCCAGCAGTCCGCTACAGGGGAACTATGGCTACACCTTC.

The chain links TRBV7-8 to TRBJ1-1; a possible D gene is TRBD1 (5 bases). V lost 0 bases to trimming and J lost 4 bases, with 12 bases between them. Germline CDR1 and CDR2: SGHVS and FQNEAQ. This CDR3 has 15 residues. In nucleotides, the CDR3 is TGTGCCAGCAGCTTAGCGATATGGGGGGGCACTGAAGCTTTCTTT. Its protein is CASSLAIWGGTEAFF.

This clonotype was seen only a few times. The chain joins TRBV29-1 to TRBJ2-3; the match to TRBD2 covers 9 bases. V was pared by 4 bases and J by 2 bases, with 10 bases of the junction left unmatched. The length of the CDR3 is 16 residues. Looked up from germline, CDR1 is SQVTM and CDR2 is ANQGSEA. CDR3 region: CSVAGWLAGNTDTQYF. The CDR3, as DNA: TGCAGCGTTGCGGGTTGGCTAGCGGGGAACACAGATACGCAGTATTTT.

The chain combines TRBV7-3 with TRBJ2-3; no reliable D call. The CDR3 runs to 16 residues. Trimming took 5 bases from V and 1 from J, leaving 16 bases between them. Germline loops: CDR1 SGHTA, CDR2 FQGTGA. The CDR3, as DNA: TGTGCCAGCAGCCCCACTGGTGGGCTAGGCACAGATACGCAGTATTTT. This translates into CASSPTGGLGTDTQYF.

As DNA, the CDR3 is TGTGCCAGCAGCCCTGCGGGGGACAGGGGGCTTGGCTACACCTTC. It yields the protein CASSPAGDRGLGYTF. The V call is TRBV7-9, the J call TRBJ1-2; 12 bases line up with TRBD1. The CDR3 sequence is 15 residues long. The V gene end was trimmed by 5 bases and the J gene end by 7 bases; junction bases not matched to a gene: 8. The germline gives CDR1 SEHNR, CDR2 FQNEAQ (reference sequence).

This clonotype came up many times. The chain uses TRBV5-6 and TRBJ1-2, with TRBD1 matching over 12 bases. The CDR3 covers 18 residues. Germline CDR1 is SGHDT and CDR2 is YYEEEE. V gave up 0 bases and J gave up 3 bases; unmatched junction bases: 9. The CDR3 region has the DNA TGTGCCAGCAGCTTGGCCCGGGACAGGGGGCGCCTAGACTATGGCTACACCTTC. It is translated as CASSLARDRGRLDYGYTF.

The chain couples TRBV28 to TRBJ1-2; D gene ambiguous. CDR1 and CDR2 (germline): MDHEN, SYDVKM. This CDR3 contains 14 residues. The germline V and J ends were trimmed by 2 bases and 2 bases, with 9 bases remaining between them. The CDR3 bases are TGTGCCAGCAGTTTAAGGTGGCCGAACTATGGCTACACCTTC. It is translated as CASSLRWPNYGYTF.

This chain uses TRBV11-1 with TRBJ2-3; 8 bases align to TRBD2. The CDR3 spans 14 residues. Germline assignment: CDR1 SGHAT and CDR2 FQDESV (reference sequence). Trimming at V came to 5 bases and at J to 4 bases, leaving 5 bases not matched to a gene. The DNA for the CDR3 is TGTGCCAGCAGCCCCCAGCGGGAGTCAGATACGCAGTATTTT. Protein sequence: CASSPQRESDTQYF. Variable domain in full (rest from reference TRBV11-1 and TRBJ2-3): EAEVAQSPRYKITEKSQAVAFWCDPISGHATLYWYRQILGQGPELLVQFQDESVVDDSQLPKDRFSAERLKGVDSTLKIQPAELGDSAMYLCASSPQRESDTQYFGPGTRLTVL.

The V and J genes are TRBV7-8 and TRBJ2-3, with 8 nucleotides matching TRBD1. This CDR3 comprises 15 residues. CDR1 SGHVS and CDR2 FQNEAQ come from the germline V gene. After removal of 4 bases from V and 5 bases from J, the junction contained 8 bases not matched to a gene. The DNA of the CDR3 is TGTGCCAGCAGCTCCCGGGACAGGTCGGAAGATACGCAGTATTTT. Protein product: CASSSRDRSEDTQYF. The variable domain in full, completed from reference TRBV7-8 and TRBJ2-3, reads GAGVSQSPRYKVAKRGQDVALRCDPISGHVSLFWYQQALGQGPEFLTYFQNEAQLDKSGLPSDRFFAERPEGSVSTLKIQRTQQEDSAVYLCASSSRDRSEDTQYFGPGTRLTVL.

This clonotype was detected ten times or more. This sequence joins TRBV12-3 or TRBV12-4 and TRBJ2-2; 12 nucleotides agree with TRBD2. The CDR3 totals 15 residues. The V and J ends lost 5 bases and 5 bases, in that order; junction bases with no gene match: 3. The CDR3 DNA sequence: TGTGCCAGCAGTCCAGGACTAGCGGGAACCGGGGAGCTGTTTTTT. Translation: CASSPGLAGTGELFF.

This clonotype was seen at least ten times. The CDR3 reads CASSQASRLAPTDTQYF. CDR3 DNA: TGCGCCAGCAGCCAAGCTTCGCGGCTAGCGCCCACAGATACGCAGTATTTT. This chain links TRBV4-1 with TRBJ2-3, with D perhaps TRBD2 (6 bases). Trimming left V 1 base short and J 2 bases short, with 16 bases between. CDR1 is MGHRA and CDR2 is YSYEKL in the germline V gene. The CDR3 consists of 17 residues.

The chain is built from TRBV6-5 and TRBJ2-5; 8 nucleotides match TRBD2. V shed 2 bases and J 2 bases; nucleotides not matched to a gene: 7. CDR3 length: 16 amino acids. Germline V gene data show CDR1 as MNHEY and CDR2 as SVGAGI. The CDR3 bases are TGTGCCAGCAGTTACCGACCTGGGACTAGTCAAGAGACCCAGTACTTC. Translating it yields CASSYRPGTSQETQYF.

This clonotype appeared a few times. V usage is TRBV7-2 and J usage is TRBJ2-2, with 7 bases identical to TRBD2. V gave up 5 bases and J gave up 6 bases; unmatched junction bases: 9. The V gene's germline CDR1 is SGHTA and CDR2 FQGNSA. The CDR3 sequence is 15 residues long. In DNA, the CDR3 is TGTGCCAGCAGCCAATCGCGACTAGCCGCCGGGGAGCTGTTTTTT. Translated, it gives CASSQSRLAAGELFF.

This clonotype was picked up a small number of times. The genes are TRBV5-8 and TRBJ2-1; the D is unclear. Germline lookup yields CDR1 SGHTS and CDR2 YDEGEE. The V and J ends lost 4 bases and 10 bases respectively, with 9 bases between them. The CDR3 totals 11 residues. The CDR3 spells CASSPVREQFF. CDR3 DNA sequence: TGTGCCAGCAGCCCCGTGCGAGAGCAGTTCTTC.

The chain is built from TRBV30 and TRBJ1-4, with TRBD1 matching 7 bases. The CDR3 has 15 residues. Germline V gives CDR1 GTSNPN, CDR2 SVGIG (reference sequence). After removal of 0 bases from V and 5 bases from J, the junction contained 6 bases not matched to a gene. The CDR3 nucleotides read TGTGCCTGGAGTGTACTAGGGGGCAGGAATGAAAAACTGTTTTTT. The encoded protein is CAWSVLGGRNEKLFF.

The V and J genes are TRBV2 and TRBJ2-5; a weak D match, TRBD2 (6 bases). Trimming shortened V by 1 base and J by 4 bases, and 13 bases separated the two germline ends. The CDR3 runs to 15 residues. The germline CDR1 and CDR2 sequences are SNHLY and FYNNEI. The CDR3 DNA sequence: TGTGCCAGCAGTGAAGAGTCTAGCGTAGGAGAGACCCAGTACTTC. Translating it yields CASSEESSVGETQYF. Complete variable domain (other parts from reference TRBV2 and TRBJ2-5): EPEVTQTPSHQVTQMGQEVILRCVPISNHLYFYWYRQILGQKVEFLVSFYNNEISEKSEIFDDQFSVERPDGSNFTLKIRSTKLEDSAMYFCASSEESSVGETQYFGPGTRLLVL.

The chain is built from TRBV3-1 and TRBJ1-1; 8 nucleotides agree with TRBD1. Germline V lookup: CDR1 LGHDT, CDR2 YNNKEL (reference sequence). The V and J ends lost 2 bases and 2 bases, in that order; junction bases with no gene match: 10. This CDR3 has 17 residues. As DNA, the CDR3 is TGTGCCAGCAGCCAACGACAGGGGCCCGTCGGAAACACTGAAGCTTTCTTT. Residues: CASSQRQGPVGNTEAFF.

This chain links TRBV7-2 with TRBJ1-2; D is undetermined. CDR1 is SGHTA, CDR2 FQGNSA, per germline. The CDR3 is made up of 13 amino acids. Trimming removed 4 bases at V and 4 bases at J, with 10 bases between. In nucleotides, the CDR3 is TGTGCCAGCAGCTCCACAGCATTCTATGGCTACACCTTC. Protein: CASSSTAFYGYTF.

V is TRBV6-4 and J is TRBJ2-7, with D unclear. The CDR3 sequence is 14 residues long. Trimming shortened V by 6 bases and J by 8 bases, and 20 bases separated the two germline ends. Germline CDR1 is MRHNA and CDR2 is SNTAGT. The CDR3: CASRQLNFPTKQYF. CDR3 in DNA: TGTGCCAGCAGACAGCTAAATTTCCCAACGAAGCAGTACTTC.

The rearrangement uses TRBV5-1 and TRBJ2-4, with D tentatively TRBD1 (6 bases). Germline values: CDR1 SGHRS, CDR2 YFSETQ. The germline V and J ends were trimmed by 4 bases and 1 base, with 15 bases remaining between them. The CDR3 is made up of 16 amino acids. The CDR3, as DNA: TGCGCCAGCAGCCACGCAGGGGTGGCTGCCAAAAACATTCAGTACTTC. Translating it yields CASSHAGVAAKNIQYF.

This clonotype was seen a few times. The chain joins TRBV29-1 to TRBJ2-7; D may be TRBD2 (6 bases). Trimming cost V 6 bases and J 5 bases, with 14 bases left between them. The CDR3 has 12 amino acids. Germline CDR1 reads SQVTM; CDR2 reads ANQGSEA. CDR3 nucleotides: TGCAGCGTCCGATTCGGGGGTCACGAGCAGTACTTC. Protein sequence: CSVRFGGHEQYF.

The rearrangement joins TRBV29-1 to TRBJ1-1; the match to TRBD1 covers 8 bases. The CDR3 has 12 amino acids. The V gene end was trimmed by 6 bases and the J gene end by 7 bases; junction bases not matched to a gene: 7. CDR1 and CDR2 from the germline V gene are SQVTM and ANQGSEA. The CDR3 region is CSVEGTGFEAFF. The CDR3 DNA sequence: TGCAGCGTAGAGGGGACAGGCTTTGAAGCTTTCTTT.